This TCR beta chain is from a study of tumor-infiltrating lymphocytes in localized non-small cell lung cancer. Study observations and caveats: Not all patients were TCR sequenced, owing to tissue quantity.

Comments on this clone: Its matching antigen is unknown.

Clones were read by immunoSEQ multiplex PCR, and TCRdb kept only the in-frame ones, dropping some. The repertoire holds about 16,000 clones, with around three quarters as singletons. V shed 6 bases and J 7 bases; nucleotides not matched to a gene: 7. Germline CDR1 reads MNHNS; CDR2 reads SASEGT. The CDR3 contains 13 residues. The chain joins TRBV6-1 to TRBJ2-5; TRBD1 agrees at 8 bases. The source is a human donor with non-small cell lung cancer. Source material: lung tumor tissue. In DNA, the CDR3 is TGTGCCAGCAGAGGACAGGGCGAGGGGACCCAGTACTTC. Residues: CASRGQGEGTQYF.